Listed below are T cell receptor beta chains from one sample, sequenced in a study of CD8 T cells in Susac syndrome. TCRdb reprocessed the immunoSEQ multiplex PCR reads with MiXCR, giving one entry per CDR3 protein. Counted here are over 150,000 distinct CDR3 sequences, nearly 95% occurring once; the ten biggest clones make up roughly 0.088%. The sample taken for sequencing was CD4+ T cells from PBMCs. The receptors stem from a human donor with multiple sclerosis. Each CDR3 is given with its conserved first and last residue.

TRBV29-1,TRBJ2-3,15,CSVNDGAFHTDTQYF
TRBV15,TRBJ2-7,13,CATRGELSYEQYF
TRBV29-1,TRBJ2-7,14,CSVLLAGVAYEQYF
TRBV3-1,TRBJ1-2,14,CASSPDLGDYGYTF
TRBV24-1,TRBJ2-1,15,CATSEAGTNWAEQFF
TRBV7-3,TRBJ2-2,15,CASSLRLGHTGELFF
TRBV9,TRBJ2-7,14,CASSVEAQPYEQYF
TRBV14,TRBJ1-5,15,CASSQVTGYNQPQHF
TRBV5-1,TRBJ2-7,12,CASSFGPDEQYF
TRBV7-3,TRBJ2-1,15,CASSLGLAAYNEQFF
TRBV20-1,TRBJ1-1,13,CSAQPEGRREAFF
TRBV7-9,TRBJ1-1,14,CATQRWQGGTEAFF
TRBV20-1,TRBJ2-1,14,CSAPRLAGGNEQFF
TRBV13,TRBJ1-1,13,CASSLGGGLDAFF
TRBV12-3/TRBV12-4,TRBJ2-4,15,CASRGTAAAKNIQYF
TRBV20-1,TRBJ2-1,12,CSAGGPYNEQFF
TRBV25-1,TRBJ2-6,15,CASSAGTVGANVLTF
TRBV20-1,TRBJ2-7,12,CSASWQGWEQYF
TRBV9,TRBJ2-3,14,CASSHSSRGDTQYF
TRBV20-1,TRBJ2-3,17,CSAKPMAGRDSTDTQYF
TRBV7-8,TRBJ2-2,15,CASSLVEQYTGELFF
TRBV3-1,TRBJ1-5,14,CASSQDRRVQPQHF
TRBV5-1,TRBJ2-1,13,CASSLNRDKVQFF
TRBV4-1,TRBJ2-3,16,CASSQDRGKSTDTQYF
TRBV7-9,TRBJ2-1,15,CASSPRDLSYNEQFF
TRBV12-5,TRBJ2-6,17,CASGPLIQSSGANVLTF
TRBV11-2,TRBJ1-1,13,CASSSDRNTEAFF
TRBV19,TRBJ1-2,15,CASTPGGGPNYGYTF
TRBV7-2,TRBJ2-1,12,CASSLTLHEQFF
TRBV6-5,TRBJ2-2,15,CASSSGGLNTGELFF
TRBV5-1,TRBJ2-7,14,CASRPGTGSYEQYF
TRBV11-2,TRBJ2-7,13,CASSSRVSYEQYF
TRBV29-1,TRBJ2-2,15,CSAHKAGGRTGELFF